Listed here are 10 T cell receptor beta chains from one sample, sequenced in a study of cytomegalovirus exposure and HLA in healthy donors (dated by TCRdb to 2017 to 2019). The receptor library was made with the immunoSEQ multiplex PCR assay. A mixture of 60 forward primers for TCR Vbeta segments and 13 reverse primers for TCR Jbeta segments was used in the multiplex PCR. What TCRdb holds here is the immuneACCESS table cut down to in-frame rearrangements. Part of the clones is not present; checked against another copy, under half of the missing clones reflect an unresolved V gene, and the others are unexplained. The sample profile shows 180,000 or so clones; under 9.5% of them were found once. Roughly 1.4% of the sample is in the top ten clones. Sample: PBMCs. The receptors were sampled from a woman in her thirties in good health and CMV-seropositive.

The CDR3 nucleotides read TGTGCCAGTAGTATAATGGGAGAAGGCAAAAACATTCAGTACTTC. It translates to CASSIMGEGKNIQYF. J is TRBJ2-4 and V is TRBV19; a weak D match, TRBD2 (5 bases). This CDR3 is 15 amino acids long. The germline gives CDR1 LNHDA, CDR2 SQIVND (reference sequence). V gave up 2 bases and J gave up 3 bases, with 11 bases separating them.

The chain is built from TRBV30 and TRBJ2-1, with 13 bases matching TRBD2. The CDR3 runs to 17 residues. Germline lookup yields CDR1 GTSNPN and CDR2 SVGIG (reference sequence). V shed 1 base, J shed 3 bases, and the junction held 6 bases outside the gene matches. The CDR3 region is CAWSGTSGSLFYNEQFF. DNA for the CDR3: TGTGCCTGGAGTGGGACTAGCGGGAGCCTATTCTACAATGAGCAGTTCTTC.

In this sample, this clone turned up a few times. This rearrangement joins TRBV19 to TRBJ1-3; TRBD1 matches at 8 bases. Germline trimming cut 3 bases from V and 3 bases from J; bases unmatched to any gene: 10. The germline V gene encodes CDR1 LNHDA and CDR2 SQIVND (reference sequence). The CDR3 is 17 residues long. CDR3 in DNA: TGTGCCAGTAGTATTTCCCCTCAGGGGGCGGTTGGAAACACCATATATTTT. Translating gives CASSISPQGAVGNTIYF.

The rearrangement uses TRBV2 and TRBJ1-4, with TRBD1 matching over 7 bases. The germline gives CDR1 SNHLY, CDR2 FYNNEI. The CDR3 length is 14 residues. Germline trimming cut 6 bases from V and 5 bases from J; bases unmatched to any gene: 6. CDR3 bases: TGTGCCAGCAGGACCACAGGGGAAAATGAAAAACTGTTTTTT. It is translated as CASRTTGENEKLFF.

This clone showed up just a few times. The same CDR3 also results from other DNA sequences found in this sample. The gene calls are TRBV12-5 and TRBJ2-7; D remains ambiguous. The CDR3 is 13 residues long. V shed 9 bases and J shed 0 bases, with 12 bases lying between them. CDR1 is LGHNT, CDR2 FRNRAP, per germline. The CDR3 spells CASGTANSYEQYF. In DNA, the CDR3 is TGTGCTAGCGGTACAGCAAACTCCTACGAGCAGTACTTC.

The genes are TRBV10-1 and TRBJ2-1, with 7 bases lining up with TRBD2. Germline assignment: CDR1 WNHNN and CDR2 SYGVQD (reference sequence). The CDR3 loop spans 14 amino acids. V trimming: 7 bases; J trimming: 2 bases; junction bases outside the gene matches: 5. CDR3 protein: CASTASGTYNEQFF. The CDR3 nucleotides read TGCGCCAGCACCGCTAGCGGAACCTACAATGAGCAGTTCTTC.

This rearrangement joins TRBV19 to TRBJ1-5; D is ambiguous. Germline CDR1 is LNHDA and CDR2 is SQIVND (reference sequence). CDR3 length: 14 amino acids. V was pared by 1 base and J by 5 bases, with 9 bases between. The CDR3 DNA reads as TGTGCCAGTAGTATAGTTCAGAATTATCAGCCCCAGCATTTT. This sequence encodes CASSIVQNYQPQHF.

This chain uses TRBV6-1 with TRBJ1-1, with D possibly TRBD1 on 6 matching bases. The CDR3 sequence is 14 residues long. Germline V lookup: CDR1 MNHNS, CDR2 SASEGT. Trimming left V 6 bases short and J 1 base short, with 12 bases between. Written as DNA, the CDR3 is TGTGCCAGCAGCCGGACAGTCGGGAACACTGAAGCTTTCTTT. The encoded protein is CASSRTVGNTEAFF.

This clone came up a few times. V and J are TRBV29-1 and TRBJ1-2; TRBD1 aligns across 8 bases. There are 14 residues in the CDR3. Losses at the gene ends were 1 base for V and 4 bases for J; bases not matched to a gene: 5. The germline V gene encodes CDR1 SQVTM and CDR2 ANQGSEA. DNA of the CDR3: TGCAGCGTTGAAGGGAGAACAGGGGGCTATGGCTACACCTTC. This codes for CSVEGRTGGYGYTF.

Only a few counts were recorded for this clone. The rearrangement uses TRBV29-1 and TRBJ2-2; D not certain. This CDR3 is built from 12 residues. Trimming removed 6 bases at V and 4 bases at J, with 9 bases between. Germline assignment: CDR1 SQVTM and CDR2 ANQGSEA. The CDR3 DNA follows: TGCAGCGTCGGCGGAGCCACCGGGGAGCTGTTTTTT. It yields the protein CSVGGATGELFF.